The T cell receptor (beta chain) described here comes from a study of blood T cell repertoires in COVID-19. Study as a whole: The United States, Italy and Spain supplied acute and convalescent COVID-19 samples. T cells, B-cell-depleted T cells, or PBMCs provided the cDNA or gDNA that served as material.

Authors' data handling: For nucleated cells, counts were estimated from reference gene primer amplification. Some clones are missing from TCRdb's copy, which holds only in-frame ones; the method was immunoSEQ multiplex PCR. V and J calls and clone size are given by that table; D and trimming were obtained from the DNA. Here the sample spans under 100,000 clones, more than 75% being singletons. CDR1 and CDR2 (germline): WNHNN, SYGVQD (reference sequence). The trim removed 10 bases at V and 6 bases at J, leaving 10 bases unmatched. This CDR3 is 13 amino acids long. V usage is TRBV10-1 and J usage is TRBJ2-7; 9 positions match TRBD1. The TCR sequence derives from a woman older than 75 with active or convalescent COVID-19. What was sequenced was peripheral blood. CDR3 residues: CAITGTGKGEQYF. The CDR3 bases are TGCGCCATTACCGGGACAGGGAAGGGCGAGCAGTACTTC.